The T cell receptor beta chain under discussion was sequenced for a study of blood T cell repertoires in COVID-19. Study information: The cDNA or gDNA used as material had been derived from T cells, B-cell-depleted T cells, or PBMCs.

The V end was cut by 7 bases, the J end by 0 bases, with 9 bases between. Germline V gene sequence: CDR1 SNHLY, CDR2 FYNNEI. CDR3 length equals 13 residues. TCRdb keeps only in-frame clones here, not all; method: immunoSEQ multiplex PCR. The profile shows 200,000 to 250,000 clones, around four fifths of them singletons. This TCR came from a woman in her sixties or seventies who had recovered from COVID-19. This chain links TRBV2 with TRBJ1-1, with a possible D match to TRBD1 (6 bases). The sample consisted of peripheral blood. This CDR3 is CASNQGLNTEAFF. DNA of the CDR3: TGTGCCAGCAATCAGGGGTTGAACACTGAAGCTTTCTTT.